The clone carrying this T cell receptor (beta chain) has a single count. Germline CDR1 SGHRS, CDR2 YFSETQ. The CDR3 sequence is 15 residues long. With V trimmed by 3 bases and J by 7 bases, 8 bases remained unmatched. The sample comes from a study of blood T cell repertoires in COVID-19. Across the study: Sites in the United States, Italy and Spain provided acute and convalescent COVID-19 samples.

Assay used: immunoSEQ multiplex PCR; TCRdb lists only in-frame clones, some missing. The table has about 440,000 clones, approximately 90% seen once; the top ten hold around 4.4%. The source material was peripheral blood. The origin of this receptor is a woman in her 30s with acute or convalescent COVID-19. This chain connects TRBV5-1 to TRBJ2-1, with TRBD1 identical over 9 bases. The CDR3 sequence: CASSSRDRVTNEQFF. The CDR3, as DNA: TGCGCCAGCAGCTCCCGGGACAGGGTTACGAATGAGCAGTTCTTC.